The clone carrying this TCR beta chain was found a few times. The sample belongs to a study of T cells in Graves' hyperthyroidism and ophthalmopathy. For the diagnoses, clinical symptoms, serum thyroxine and TRAb, thyroid ultrasound and orbital computed tomography were used. V dropped 5 bases and J dropped 2 bases, with 20 bases sitting between them. Germline V lookup: CDR1 MNHNS, CDR2 SASEGT. CDR3 length: 17 residues. Amplification of TCR beta CDR3 regions was performed using RNA transcripts as template. Carried out on the TCR CDR3, a first-round RT-PCR used the HTBI primer set. TCRdb re-analysed the multiplex PCR reads in MiXCR, keeping a single row per CDR3 protein. The sample carries 650,000 to 750,000 distinct CDR3 sequences, 14% recorded once.

The sequence was collected from a woman in her late teens or twenties with Graves' hyperthyroidism. This chain joins TRBV6-1 and TRBJ2-3, with D perhaps TRBD2 (6 bases). Sequencing used blood. CDR3 nucleotides: TGTGCCAGCAGTCCCCGGGACTTGCCGCGGCCCACAGATACGCAGTATTTT. Protein product: CASSPRDLPRPTDTQYF.